This T cell receptor (beta chain) came from a study of blood T cell repertoires in COVID-19. On the study more broadly: COVID-19 samples collected from the United States, Italy and Spain covered acute and convalescent phases. In each case, the material was cDNA or gDNA derived from T cells, B-cell-depleted T cells, or PBMCs.

In the original processing: Amplification of reference gene primers was used by the study to estimate nucleated cell counts. Here immunoSEQ multiplex PCR was the method, and the copy in TCRdb shows in-frame clones only, minus some. Clone size and V and J calls were adopted from that table, with D and trimming inferred from the DNA. The sample has approximately 150,000 clones, about nine tenths seen once. The CDR3 is 11 amino acids. Trimming removed 8 bases at V and 4 bases at J, with 9 bases between. Germline CDR1 reads MDHEN; CDR2 reads SYDVKM. The clonotype originates from a man in his sixties with active or convalescent COVID-19. The chain links TRBV28 to TRBJ2-7; D remains ambiguous. The specimen sequenced was peripheral blood. The CDR3 DNA reads as TGTGCCAGCTCCCAGCGTTACGAGCAGTACTTC. Translation gives CASSQRYEQYF. Full variable domain (outside the CDR3, taken from reference TRBV28 and TRBJ2-7): DVKVTQSSRYLVKRTGEKVFLECVQDMDHENMFWYRQDPGLGLRLIYFSYDVKMKEKGDIPEGYSVSREKKERFSLILESASTNQTSMYLCASSQRYEQYFGPGTRLTVT.